This T cell receptor (beta chain) was sequenced for a study of cytomegalovirus exposure and HLA in healthy donors. In this sample, this clone turned up once. Use of 60 Vbeta and 13 Jbeta primers characterized the PCR. Libraries were prepared by immunoSEQ multiplex PCR; TCRdb keeps only in-frame clonotypes and omits some of them. The top ten clones hold about 6.7% of a sample with some 150,000 clones, approximately 79% of them seen once. V gave up 5 bases and J gave up 4 bases, with 11 bases separating them. The germline V gene has CDR1 MDHEN and CDR2 SYDVKM. This CDR3 has 14 residues. The sequence came from a middle-aged man in good health and CMV-seropositive. Material: PBMCs. V and J are TRBV28 and TRBJ1-4; D is undetermined. In nucleotides, the CDR3 is TGTGCCAGCAGTACAAGCCGGGGTAATGAAAAACTGTTTTTT. Residues: CASSTSRGNEKLFF.